This entry lists 8 T cell receptor beta chains sequenced from one sample in a study of T cells in Graves' hyperthyroidism and ophthalmopathy. Amplification of TCR beta CDR3 regions was performed using RNA transcripts as template. First-round RT-PCR targeting the TCR CDR3 was performed with the HTBI primer set. TCRdb independently ran MiXCR on the multiplex PCR reads; one entry per CDR3 protein. Altogether over 450,000 distinct CDR3 sequences are present, approximately 17% being singletons, with the ten largest covering around 17%. The sequencing sample was made of blood. Receptors originate from a woman between 18 and 29 years old with Graves' ophthalmopathy.

This clonotype was counted ten times or more. The CDR3 sequence is CASSLVGGPNEQYF. CDR3 nucleotides: TGTGCCAGCAGTTTGGTGGGAGGGCCCAACGAGCAGTACTTC. V and J are TRBV28 and TRBJ2-7, with 7 bases lining up with TRBD2. The V gene end was trimmed by 3 bases and the J gene end by 5 bases; junction bases not matched to a gene: 7. The CDR3 totals 14 residues. CDR1 MDHEN and CDR2 SYDVKM come from the germline V gene.

This clonotype was seen many times. V is TRBV12-5 and J is TRBJ2-7; 8 bases fit TRBD1. The junction had 5 bases not matched to a gene; V was cut back by 3 bases and J by 4 bases. There are 14 residues in the CDR3. Germline CDR1 reads LGHNT; CDR2 reads FRNRAP. DNA of the CDR3: TGTGCTAGTGGTTTAGTGGACAGGGAGTACGAGCAGTACTTC. Its protein product is CASGLVDREYEQYF.

Only a few counts were recorded for this clonotype. V and J are TRBV9 and TRBJ2-1; D gene unclear. V was pared by 0 bases and J by 8 bases, with 9 bases between. CDR1 is SGDLS and CDR2 is YYNGEE in the germline V gene. The CDR3 runs 13 residues. The CDR3 sequence is CASSVAPNDEQFF. The CDR3 DNA is TGTGCCAGCAGCGTAGCCCCGAACGATGAGCAGTTCTTC.

This clonotype was counted a few times. The V and J genes are TRBV4-1 and TRBJ2-1, with TRBD1 as a possible D gene (5 bases). The V gene's germline CDR1 is MGHRA and CDR2 YSYEKL. The CDR3 is 14 amino acids. V lost 1 base, J lost 10 bases, and 14 bases lay in between. DNA of the CDR3: TGCGCCAGCAGCCAAGGACACAGGTTGGGGGAGCAGTTCTTC. It codes for CASSQGHRLGEQFF.

This clonotype was observed many times. The chain recombines TRBV12-3 or TRBV12-4 with TRBJ2-7, with D perhaps matching TRBD1 (5 bases). This CDR3 contains 11 residues. Trimming cost V 2 bases and J 6 bases, with 5 bases left between them. The CDR3 protein is CASSLRGEQYF. Here the CDR3 DNA reads TGTGCCAGCAGTTTAAGGGGCGAGCAGTACTTC.

This clonotype was counted a few times. This rearrangement joins TRBV5-1 to TRBJ1-3; D is ambiguous. V was cut by 4 bases and J by 2 bases, with 16 bases left in between. Germline assignment: CDR1 SGHRS and CDR2 YFSETQ. The CDR3 has 16 amino acids. The CDR3 sequence is CASSHVEGSAGNTIYF. DNA for the CDR3: TGCGCCAGCAGCCACGTCGAGGGATCCGCTGGAAACACCATATATTTT.

A single count supports this clonotype. The rearrangement uses TRBV12-3 or TRBV12-4 and TRBJ1-1, with D unresolved. The CDR3 runs 12 residues. V was shortened by 2 bases and J by 7 bases, with 8 bases between the two germline ends. Written as DNA, the CDR3 is TGTGCCAGCAGTTTATTACGGGTTGAAGCTTTCTTT. Encoded protein: CASSLLRVEAFF.

This clonotype occurred many times. V usage is TRBV11-2 and J usage is TRBJ2-3; TRBD2 matches at 7 bases. V was pared by 5 bases and J by 3 bases, with 11 bases of the junction left unmatched. The CDR3 runs to 16 residues. Germline CDR1 reads SGHAT; CDR2 reads FQNNGV. The chain's CDR3 is CASSQGTTPQTDTQYF. The CDR3 region has the DNA TGTGCCAGCAGCCAAGGGACTACCCCTCAAACAGATACGCAGTATTTT.